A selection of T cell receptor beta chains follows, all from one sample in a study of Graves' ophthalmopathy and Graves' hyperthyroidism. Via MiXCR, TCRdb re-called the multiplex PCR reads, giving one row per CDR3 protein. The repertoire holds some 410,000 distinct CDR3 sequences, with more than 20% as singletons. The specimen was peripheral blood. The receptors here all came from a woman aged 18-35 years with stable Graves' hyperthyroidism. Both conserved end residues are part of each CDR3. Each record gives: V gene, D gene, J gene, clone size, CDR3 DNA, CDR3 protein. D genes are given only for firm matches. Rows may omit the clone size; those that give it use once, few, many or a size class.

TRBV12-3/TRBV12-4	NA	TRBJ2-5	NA	TGTGCCAGCCTAGCGGAGGGGGGGAAAGAGACCCAGTACTTC	CASLAEGGKETQYF
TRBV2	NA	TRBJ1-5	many	TGTGCCAGCGGTCAACAGGGTATTAGCAATCAGCCCCAGCATTTT	CASGQQGISNQPQHF
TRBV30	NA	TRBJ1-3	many	TGTGCCTGGAGTGTACAGGGAAACACCATATATTTT	CAWSVQGNTIYF
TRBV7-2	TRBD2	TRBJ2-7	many	TGTGCCAGCACCCGCGGGGGACTCTCCTACGAGCAGTACTTC	CASTRGGLSYEQYF
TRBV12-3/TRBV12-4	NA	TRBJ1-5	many	TGTGCCAGCAGTTTCGACACACCTAGCAATCAGCCCCAGCATTTT	CASSFDTPSNQPQHF
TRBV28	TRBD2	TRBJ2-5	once	TGTGCCAGCAGTTCAGGGGGACTAGCGGAAGAGACCCAGTACTTC	CASSSGGLAEETQYF
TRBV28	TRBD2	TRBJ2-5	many	TGTGCCAGCAGGAAAGCGGGACGCTCGGAGACCCAGTACTTC	CASRKAGRSETQYF
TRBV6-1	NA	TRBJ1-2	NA	TGTGCCAGCAGAGAGACGGGTAGGGACACCGCTAACTATGGCTACACCTTC	CASRETGRDTANYGYTF
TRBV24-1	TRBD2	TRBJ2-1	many	TGTGCCACCAGTGACCGTCGGACTAGCGTCTACAATGAGCAGTTCTTC	CATSDRRTSVYNEQFF
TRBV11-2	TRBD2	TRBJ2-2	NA	TGTGCCAGCAGCCCCCTAGCGGGAGCGAACACCGGGGAGCTGTTTTTT	CASSPLAGANTGELFF
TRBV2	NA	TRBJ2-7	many	TGTGCCAGCATCGAACGGTACGAGCAGTACTTC	CASIERYEQYF
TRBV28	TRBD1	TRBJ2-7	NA	TGTGCCAGCATGCCGGGACAGCCGTCCTACGAGCAGTACTTC	CASMPGQPSYEQYF
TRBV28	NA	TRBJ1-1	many	TGTGCCAGCTCACAAATGCGGCAAGCTTTCTTT	CASSQMRQAFF
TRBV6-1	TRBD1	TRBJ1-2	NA	TGTGCCAGCAGAAGTGGGACAGGGGGCCGAAATAACTATGGCTACACCTTC	CASRSGTGGRNNYGYTF
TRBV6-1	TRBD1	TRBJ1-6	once	TGTGCCAGCAGTGAACCGGCAGGGGGCGAGGGAGGATCACCCCTCCACTTT	CASSEPAGGEGGSPLHF
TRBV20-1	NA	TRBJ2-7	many	TGCAGTGCTCCCTTACGGGTAGCCTACGAGCAGTACTTC	CSAPLRVAYEQYF
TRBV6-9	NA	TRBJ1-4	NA	TGTGCCAGCAGTTATTCAGGGGGGGCGCGGGGTGAAAAACTGTTTTTT	CASSYSGGARGEKLFF
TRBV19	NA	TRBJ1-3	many	TGTGCCAGTAGCAACAGAAACACCATATATTTT	CASSNRNTIYF
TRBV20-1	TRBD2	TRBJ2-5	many	TGCAGTGCTAGAGACCCTAGCGGGAGGAAGATGGAGACCCAGTACTTC	CSARDPSGRKMETQYF
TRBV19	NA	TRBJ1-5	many	TGTGCCAGTGCCAATAGCAATCAGCCCCAGCATTTT	CASANSNQPQHF
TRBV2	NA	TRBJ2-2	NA	TGTGCCAGCACCCGGCGATTCTTGGCCGGGGAGCTGTTTTTT	CASTRRFLAGELFF
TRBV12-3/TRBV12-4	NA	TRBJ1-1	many	TGTGCCAGCAGATTGAGGACCTTTCTCCAATCGAACACTGAAGCTTTCTTT	CASRLRTFLQSNTEAFF
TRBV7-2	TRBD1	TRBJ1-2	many	TGTGCCAGCAGCGAAGTCAGGGGGGGTAACTATGGCTACACCTTC	CASSEVRGGNYGYTF
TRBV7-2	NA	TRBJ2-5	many	TGTGCCAGCAGCTTGCATCCCGGGGAGACCCAGTACTTC	CASSLHPGETQYF
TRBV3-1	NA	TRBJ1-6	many	TGTGCCAGCAGCCTTACCGCACCTTTTAATTCACCCCTCCACTTT	CASSLTAPFNSPLHF
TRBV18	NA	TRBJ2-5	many	TGTGCCAGCTCTCCACGGGGAGAGACCCAGTACTTC	CASSPRGETQYF
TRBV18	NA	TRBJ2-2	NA	TGTGCCAGCTCACCTCGCCGGGACACCGGGGAGCTGTTTTTT	CASSPRRDTGELFF
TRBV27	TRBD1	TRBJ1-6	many	TGTGCCAGCAGTTTATCGGGACAGGAGAATTCACCCCTCCACTTT	CASSLSGQENSPLHF
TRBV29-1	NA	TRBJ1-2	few	TGCAGCGTGGGGGGCGGCGGGTATGGCTACACCTTC	CSVGGGGYGYTF
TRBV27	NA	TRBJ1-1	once	TGTGCCAGCAGCCCCACTGTTAGTCCCACTCTGAACACTGAAGCTTTCTTT	CASSPTVSPTLNTEAFF
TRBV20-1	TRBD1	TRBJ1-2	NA	TGCAGTGCGCTGGACAGGTCGTCCCCCTATGGCTACACCTTC	CSALDRSSPYGYTF